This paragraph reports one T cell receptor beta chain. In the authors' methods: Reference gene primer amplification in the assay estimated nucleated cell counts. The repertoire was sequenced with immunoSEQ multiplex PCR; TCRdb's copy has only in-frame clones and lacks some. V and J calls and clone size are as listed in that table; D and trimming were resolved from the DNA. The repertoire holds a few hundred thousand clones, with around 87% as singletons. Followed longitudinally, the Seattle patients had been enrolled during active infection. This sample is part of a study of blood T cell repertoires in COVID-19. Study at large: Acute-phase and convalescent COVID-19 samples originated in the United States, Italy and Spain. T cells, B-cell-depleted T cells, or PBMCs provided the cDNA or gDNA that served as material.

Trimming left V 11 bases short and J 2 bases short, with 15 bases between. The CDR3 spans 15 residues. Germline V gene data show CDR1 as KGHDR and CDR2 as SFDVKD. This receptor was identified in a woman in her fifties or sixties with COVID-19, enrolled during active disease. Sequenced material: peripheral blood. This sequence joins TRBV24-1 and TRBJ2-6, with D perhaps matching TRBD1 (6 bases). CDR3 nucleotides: TGTGCCATTCAAAACAGGGTGGCTGGGGCCAACGTCCTGACTTTC. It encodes CAIQNRVAGANVLTF.